A selection of T cell receptor beta chains follows, all from one sample in a study of blood T cell repertoires in COVID-19. The data were produced by immunoSEQ multiplex PCR, yet TCRdb's version contains in-frame clones alone and is incomplete. The data hold 48,000 or so clones, with more than 75% observed a single time. The sequencing input was peripheral blood. All receptors come from a woman aged 55-70 years with acute or convalescent COVID-19. Each CDR3 is given with its conserved first and last residue. D genes are given only for firm matches. Where a row states a size, it is once, few, many or the class of an expanded clone; other rows omit it.

>-|-|TRBJ2-2|TRBV5-8|14
TGTGCCAGCAGCTCGGTCCCGAACACCGGGGAGCTGTTTTTT
CASSSVPNTGELFF
>-|TRBD2|TRBJ2-1|TRBV11-1|17
TGTGCCAGCAGCTTAGCGTCCGGGACTAGCGGGAGGTTAAAGCAGTTCTTC
CASSLASGTSGRLKQFF
>-|TRBD1|TRBJ2-1|TRBV6-6|14
TGTGCCAGCAGTTACGGACAGGGGGGTAATGAGCAGTTCTTC
CASSYGQGGNEQFF
>-|TRBD2|TRBJ2-3|TRBV7-3|15
TGTGCCAGCAGCTTAATGGGTAGCGGGGGTGATACGCAGTATTTT
CASSLMGSGGDTQYF
>once|-|TRBJ1-2|TRBV2|14
TGTGCCAGCAGTGTAAGAGGACAATCGTGGGGCTACACCTTC
CASSVRGQSWGYTF
>-|-|TRBJ1-5|TRBV5-1|13
TGCGCCAGCAGCTTCCGGGGGGACCAGCCCCAGCATTTT
CASSFRGDQPQHF
>-|TRBD2|TRBJ2-7|TRBV9|16
TGTGCCAGCAGCGTAGGCCCTCTGGCGGGAGCGTACGAGCAGTACTTC
CASSVGPLAGAYEQYF
>-|TRBD1|TRBJ2-3|TRBV7-9|16
TGTGCCAGCAGCCAGCCAGACAGGGTAGGCACAGATACGCAGTATTTT
CASSQPDRVGTDTQYF
>-|-|TRBJ1-5|TRBV4-2|15
TGTGCCAGCAGCCAATTATCGGAGGGCAATCAGCCCCAGCATTTT
CASSQLSEGNQPQHF
>-|-|TRBJ1-2|TRBV9|14
TGTGCCAGCACCAACAGGGATCCTAACTATGGCTACACCTTC
CASTNRDPNYGYTF
>-|-|TRBJ1-4|TRBV27|15
TGTGCCAGCAGTTTAACGGCTGGCGGACTCGAGCAACTGTTTTTT
CASSLTAGGLEQLFF
>-|-|TRBJ2-5|TRBV15|13
TGTGCCACCAGCAGAGAGACGGGAGAGACCCAGTACTTC
CATSRETGETQYF
>-|-|TRBJ1-6|TRBV2|15
TGTGCCAGCAGTTCGGACATAACAGGGAATTCACCCCTCCACTTT
CASSSDITGNSPLHF
>-|-|TRBJ1-1|TRBV5-5|13
TGTGCCAGCAGCTTGCCGCTGTACTCTGAAGCTTTCTTT
CASSLPLYSEAFF
>few|TRBD1|TRBJ1-1|TRBV23-1|15
TGCGCCAGCCGGCGGGACAGGAGAATAGACACTGAAGCTTTCTTT
CASRRDRRIDTEAFF
>few|-|TRBJ2-2|TRBV11-1|14
TGTGCCAGCAGCTTGGCTAGTCGGACCGGGGAGCTGTTTTTT
CASSLASRTGELFF
>few|-|TRBJ1-1|TRBV14|13
TGTGCCAGCAGCCAAGAACGAGGGACTGAAGCTTTCTTT
CASSQERGTEAFF
>-|TRBD1|TRBJ1-5|TRBV5-1|15
TGCGCCAGCAGCTTGTCCGGGACAGGGGCACAGCCCCAGCATTTT
CASSLSGTGAQPQHF
>-|TRBD1|TRBJ2-2|TRBV4-3|16
TGCGCCAGCAGCCAAGACAGGGGGTCGAACACCGGGGAGCTGTTTTTT
CASSQDRGSNTGELFF
>-|-|TRBJ2-4|TRBV9|16
TGTGCCAGCAGCGCGAGCGGTTCCTTGGCCAAAAACATTCAGTACTTC
CASSASGSLAKNIQYF
>-|TRBD1|TRBJ2-7|TRBV6-5|15
TGTGCCAGCAGCTCCCCGGGACAGGGCCCCTACGAGCAGTACTTC
CASSSPGQGPYEQYF
>-|-|TRBJ2-2|TRBV4-3|15
TGCGCCAGCAGCCAAGCCGGGGTGAGCACCGGGGAGCTGTTTTTT
CASSQAGVSTGELFF
>-|TRBD2|TRBJ2-1|TRBV29-1|16
TGCAGCGTTGGGGGGGTAGCGGGAGTGGGATACAATGAGCAGTTCTTC
CSVGGVAGVGYNEQFF
>once|-|TRBJ2-3|TRBV5-4|15
TGTGCCAGCAGCTTGCCCGAGTCCTACACAGATACGCAGTATTTT
CASSLPESYTDTQYF
>once|-|TRBJ2-7|TRBV19|15
TGTGCCACCTCGGAAGTAGCCCAGCGTAGAGACGAGCAGTACTTC
CATSEVAQRRDEQYF
>-|TRBD1|TRBJ2-3|TRBV7-2|16
TGTGCCAGCAGCTCGACAGGGGGCGTAGGCACAGATACGCAGTATTTT
CASSSTGGVGTDTQYF
>once|TRBD1|TRBJ2-7|TRBV12-3/TRBV12-4|13
TGTGCCAGCAGTTTATCGGCCAGGGGGGAGCAGTACTTC
CASSLSARGEQYF
>once|-|TRBJ2-1|TRBV2|11
TGTGCCAGCAGTGAAGCCCAGGTTCCGTTCTTC
CASSEAQVPFF
>few|-|TRBJ1-2|TRBV19|13
TGTGCCAGTAGTACAGGTGACAACTATGGCTACACCTTC
CASSTGDNYGYTF
>once|TRBD1|TRBJ1-1|TRBV5-1|16
TGCGCCAGCAGCCCGCTGACTGGGACAGGGGAGACTGAAGCTTTCTTT
CASSPLTGTGETEAFF
>-|-|TRBJ1-3|TRBV18|16
TGTGCCAGCTCACCACTTACGCCGGAGTCTGGAAACACCATATATTTT
CASSPLTPESGNTIYF
>-|TRBD2|TRBJ2-1|TRBV6-6|15
TGTGCCAGCAGACTAGCGGGAGGCCCCGAGAATGAGCAGTTCTTC
CASRLAGGPENEQFF
>once|TRBD1|TRBJ1-1|TRBV27|12
TGTGCCAGCAGGACAGCAGGGGGCGAAGCTTTCTTT
CASRTAGGEAFF
>-|TRBD2|TRBJ2-3|TRBV19|14
TGTGCCTCCGGAAGCGGGAGCGGGACAGATACGCAGTATTTT
CASGSGSGTDTQYF
>-|-|TRBJ2-2|TRBV5-4|15
TGTGCCAGCAGCTTGGATCCCCGGAACACCGGGGAGCTGTTTTTT
CASSLDPRNTGELFF
>-|TRBD1|TRBJ1-3|TRBV19|15
TGTGCCAGTAGTGGGACAGGGAGCTCTGGAAACACCATATATTTT
CASSGTGSSGNTIYF
>-|-|TRBJ2-3|TRBV5-4|15
TGTGCCAGCAGCTTGGGCACGAGTATCACAGATACGCAGTATTTT
CASSLGTSITDTQYF
>-|-|TRBJ2-1|TRBV5-5|12
TGTGCCAGCAGCTTGGTCCTTTATGAGCAGTTCTTC
CASSLVLYEQFF
>-|TRBD1|TRBJ2-7|TRBV18|19
TGTGCCAGCTCCCCCCTTGTGGGACAGGACAATTCAGGCTCCTACGAGCAGTACTTC
CASSPLVGQDNSGSYEQYF
>-|-|TRBJ2-3|TRBV4-1|14
TGCGCCAGCAGCCCCCCCGACAGGCCAGATACGCAGTATTTT
CASSPPDRPDTQYF
>-|TRBD1|TRBJ2-7|TRBV11-3|13
TGTGCCAGCAGCCATTGGGACAGTCCCGAGCAGTACTTC
CASSHWDSPEQYF
>once|-|TRBJ2-1|TRBV10-3|11
TGTGCCATCAGGAGTAACAATGAGCAGTTCTTC
CAIRSNNEQFF
>-|TRBD2|TRBJ2-1|TRBV7-9|16
TGTGCCAGCAGCTTAGGAGCGGGAGGGCCCAGGGATGAGCAGTTCTTC
CASSLGAGGPRDEQFF